This T cell receptor (beta chain) was found in a study of T cell repertoires in cytomegalovirus infection (dated by TCRdb to the late 2010s). Study-wide context: Recently identified HLA-C-restricted CMV epitopes, whose presentation resists viral immunomodulation, were targeted by peptide stimulations together with well-studied HLA-B-restricted epitopes. Donor HLA type was relevant to the analysis, because carriage of CMV infection together with the matching HLA type was indicated by public TCR beta signatures.

In light of the paper, this sample's treatment or condition label describes: in vitro stimulation with specific CMV peptide epitopes to enrich CMV-specific T cells. For this clonotype: Its recognized antigen is unknown. No much larger clone is present one base from it, and per-base qualities are unavailable.

Broader findings and caveats from the paper: In both this cohort and an independent cohort of under 450 donors, the cumulative frequency of public TCR beta family members distinguished carriers of CMV infection plus the relevant HLA type. The ex vivo response was dominated by HLA-C-restricted CMV-specific TCR beta clonotypes, which also provided the single most frequent clonotype in two of eight donors.

V and J lose 4 bases and 6 bases, and a span of 10 bases separates them. The germline V gene (reference sequence) yields SEHNR for CDR1 and FQNEAQ for CDR2. The cysteine opens and the phenylalanine closes a CDR3 of 12 amino acids. The entry retains the CDR3 DNA only, 36 bases that are in frame from base 1. The sequencer listed for this sample is Illumina HiSeq 1500. The raw public reads went through TCRdb reprocessing: fastp at Q25, MiXCR clone calling, in-frame beta chains kept. Rows merge per CDR3 protein into single entries with the most common DNA and genes. A total of roughly 700,000 distinct CDR3 sequences appear in this sample, around 32% of them only once. The top ten clones comprise over 15% of the sample.

This TCR was recovered from a human donor in good health (CMV status not recorded). Some clones in this sample may be carry-over from other donors' samples. The sample in question was cultured PBMCs, obtained from culture after CMV antigen stimulation. In this chain, TRBV7-9 is recombined with TRBJ2-7, and TRBD1 may be the D gene, going by 6 matching bases. Read as DNA, the sequence is TGTGCCAGCAGCTGGGACAACGTCGAGCAGTACTTC. Translation gives CASSWDNVEQYF.